A single sample gave rise to the 27 T cell receptor beta chains below, sequenced in a study of spatial heterogeneity in lung cancer. Time point here: sample taken at primary tumor resection. In each case, whole RNA from tumor, nontumor lung or frozen PBMC was sequenced unsorted. A single record per CDR3 protein comes from TCRdb applying MiXCR to the 5' RACE reads. The sample carries tens of thousands of distinct CDR3 sequences, roughly 5.5% recorded once. Material: PBMCs, obtained at surgery. The receptors were gathered from a female donor with early-stage non-small cell lung cancer.

This clonotype was found many times. This chain joins TRBV20-1 and TRBJ2-7; 7 bases are a match to TRBD2. V lost 5 bases to trimming and J lost 2 bases; unmatched junction nucleotides: 6. The CDR3 has 13 amino acids. The germline CDR1 and CDR2 sequences are DFQATT and SNEGSKA (reference sequence). CDR3 in amino acids: CSARASGTYEQYF. DNA for the CDR3: TGCAGTGCTCGTGCTAGCGGAACCTACGAGCAGTACTTC.

The CDR3: CASSPGGFLNTIYF. The CDR3, as DNA: TGTGCCAGCAGCCCAGGAGGGTTCCTAAACACCATATATTTT. The chain recombines TRBV11-2 with TRBJ1-3; D not certain. The CDR3 runs to 14 residues. Germline V gene data show CDR1 as SGHAT and CDR2 as FQNNGV. The ends were cut back, 5 bases at V and 6 bases at J, with 14 bases in the middle.

This clonotype was observed many times. The chain is built from TRBV12-5 and TRBJ2-5, with D possibly being TRBD1 or TRBD2 (5 bases each). The CDR3 covers 15 residues. The ends were cut back, 3 bases at V and 3 bases at J, with 14 bases in the middle. CDR1 is LGHNT, CDR2 FRNRAP, per germline. CDR3 protein: CASGLGRAGEETQYF. The CDR3 DNA sequence: TGTGCTAGTGGTTTAGGCAGGGCCGGGGAAGAGACCCAGTACTTC.

In its sample, this clonotype was seen many times. The rearrangement joins TRBV29-1 to TRBJ2-5, with 9 bases identical to TRBD2. The V gene end was trimmed by 4 bases and the J gene end by 5 bases; junction bases not matched to a gene: 8. From germline, CDR1 is SQVTM and CDR2 ANQGSEA. The CDR3 spans 14 residues. The CDR3, as DNA: TGCAGCGTTGTTAGCGGGAGCTGGGGGGAGACCCAGTACTTC. Encoded protein: CSVVSGSWGETQYF.

The V and J genes are TRBV4-1 and TRBJ2-7; the D gene is possibly TRBD1 (6 bases). The CDR3 totals 14 residues. CDR1 MGHRA and CDR2 YSYEKL come from the germline V gene. Trimming left V 8 bases short and J 4 bases short, with 18 bases between. In nucleotides, the CDR3 is TGCGCCAGCTCATATCCGGACAGCCCATACGAGCAGTACTTC. Its translation is CASSYPDSPYEQYF.

Only a few counts were recorded for this clonotype. J is TRBJ2-7 and V is TRBV6-5; D is perhaps TRBD1 or TRBD2 (5 bases each). This CDR3 contains 14 residues. Germline CDR1 reads MNHEY; CDR2 reads SVGAGI. Trimming left V 7 bases short and J 0 bases short, with 13 bases between. CDR3 nucleotide sequence: TGTGCCAGCAACATATCCGGGGCCTCCTACGAGCAGTACTTC. The encoded protein is CASNISGASYEQYF.

In its sample, this clonotype was seen many times. This chain joins TRBV6-1 and TRBJ2-3; D not certain. Trimming took 3 bases from V and 0 from J, leaving 10 bases between them. The CDR3 consists of 15 residues. Germline values: CDR1 MNHNS, CDR2 SASEGT. The CDR3 DNA reads TGTGCCAGCAGTGATAAGGGAAGGAGCACAGATACGCAGTATTTT. This gives the protein CASSDKGRSTDTQYF.

This clonotype was seen at least ten times. The gene calls are TRBV11-2 and TRBJ2-3; a weak D match, TRBD2 (6 bases). With 3 bases removed from V and 5 bases from J, the gap between germline ends came to 9 bases. Germline loops: CDR1 SGHAT, CDR2 FQNNGV. CDR3 length: 13 residues. The CDR3: CASSFGRGDTQYF. The CDR3 nucleotides are TGTGCCAGCAGCTTCGGGAGAGGAGATACGCAGTATTTT.

The table lists this clonotype with many counts. The V gene is TRBV12-3 or TRBV12-4, the J gene TRBJ2-5; 7 bases align to TRBD2. The CDR3 has 16 residues. Trimming cost V 5 bases and J 5 bases; bases outside gene matches: 14. DNA for the CDR3: TGTGCCAGCAGTGGAGGACTAGTCAACCCGTTGGAGACCCAGTACTTC. This gives the protein CASSGGLVNPLETQYF.

The chain uses TRBV2 and TRBJ1-4; no clear D gene. V was shortened by 5 bases and J by 10 bases, with 14 bases between the two germline ends. Germline assignment: CDR1 SNHLY and CDR2 FYNNEI. The length of the CDR3 is 13 residues. The CDR3 DNA reads TGTGCCAGCAGTATTACCTCTGATGGAAAACTGTTTTTT. Protein product: CASSITSDGKLFF.

This clonotype was observed at least ten times. The rearrangement joins TRBV18 to TRBJ2-5; TRBD1 aligns across 8 bases. The CDR3 consists of 14 residues. The ends lost 2 bases at V and 3 bases at J; junction bases unmatched: 2. Germline CDR1 is KGHSH and CDR2 is LQKENI. CDR3 sequence: CASSPSTGEETQYF. CDR3 coding DNA: TGTGCCAGCTCACCATCGACAGGGGAAGAGACCCAGTACTTC.

This clonotype came up many times. The gene calls are TRBV29-1 and TRBJ2-3, with D perhaps matching TRBD1 or TRBD2 (6 bases each). There are 13 residues in the CDR3. With 6 bases removed from V and 0 bases from J, the gap between germline ends came to 10 bases. Germline assignment: CDR1 SQVTM and CDR2 ANQGSEA. The CDR3: CSVTGASTDTQYF. CDR3 bases: TGCAGCGTGACGGGGGCCAGCACAGATACGCAGTATTTT.

A few counts support this clonotype. The genes are TRBV5-1 and TRBJ2-7, with D unresolved. V was pared by 0 bases and J by 0 bases, with 7 bases between. The CDR3 is 14 amino acids. CDR1 and CDR2 from the germline V gene are SGHRS and YFSETQ. CDR3 amino acids: CASSLVGSSYEQYF. CDR3 nucleotide sequence: TGCGCCAGCAGCTTGGTAGGCAGCTCCTACGAGCAGTACTTC.

In its sample, this clonotype was seen many times. V is TRBV7-2 and J is TRBJ2-3; maybe TRBD2 (5 bases). In germline, CDR1 is SGHTA, CDR2 FQGNSA. The germline V and J ends were trimmed by 6 bases and 0 bases, with 7 bases remaining between them. The CDR3 covers 13 residues. CDR3 residues: CASRSGSTDTQYF. The DNA of the CDR3 is TGTGCCAGCAGGTCGGGGAGCACAGATACGCAGTATTTT.

The sample holds many counts of this clonotype. This chain connects TRBV6-6 to TRBJ2-7; D might be TRBD2 (6 bases). The CDR3 has 16 amino acids. Germline assignment: CDR1 MNHNY and CDR2 SVGAGI (reference sequence). Trimming pared 2 bases from V and 2 bases from J, leaving 16 bases between. The CDR3 nucleotides are TGTGCCAGCAGTTACCCCCTTGGACGGAGGGCCTACGAGCAGTACTTC. It codes for CASSYPLGRRAYEQYF.

This clonotype has at least ten counts. CDR3 bases: TGCGCCAGCAGCTTGCTGGCGGCAGAAGGTAAAAACGAGCAGTACTTC. It codes for CASSLLAAEGKNEQYF. V usage is TRBV5-1 and J usage is TRBJ2-7; D ambiguous. Germline assignment: CDR1 SGHRS and CDR2 YFSETQ. Deletions cut 1 base from V and 5 bases from J, with 19 bases between. The CDR3 spans 16 residues.

The rearrangement uses TRBV20-1 and TRBJ1-6; 7 bases agree with TRBD1. This CDR3 spans 15 amino acids. Germline V gene sequence: CDR1 DFQATT, CDR2 SNEGSKA (reference sequence). V was pared by 4 bases and J by 8 bases, with 11 bases of the junction left unmatched. CDR3 bases: TGCAGTGCTACGGGTTCGGGACAGATTTATTCACCCCTCCACTTT. Translated, it gives CSATGSGQIYSPLHF.

This clonotype was recorded a few times. The rearrangement links TRBV5-1 to TRBJ1-1, with 8 bases identical to TRBD1. Germline loops: CDR1 SGHRS, CDR2 YFSETQ. V was pared by 0 bases and J by 3 bases, with 4 bases of the junction left unmatched. The CDR3 sequence is 15 residues long. The CDR3 spells CASSLVGQGDTEAFF. In DNA form, the CDR3 reads TGCGCCAGCAGCTTGGTCGGACAGGGCGACACTGAAGCTTTCTTT. Looking up the rest from reference TRBV5-1 and TRBJ1-1 gives the full variable domain: KAGVTQTPRYLIKTRGQQVTLSCSPISGHRSVSWYQQTPGQGLQFLFEYFSETQRNKGNFPGRFSGRQFSNSRSEMNVSTLELGDSALYLCASSLVGQGDTEAFFGQGTRLTVV.

This clonotype was found many times. The V call is TRBV4-3, the J call TRBJ2-1, with D perhaps being TRBD1 or TRBD2 (6 bases each). Germline CDR1 LGHNA, CDR2 YSLEER. There are 13 residues in the CDR3. V shed 4 bases and J shed 15 bases, with 19 bases lying between them. The CDR3 loop is CASSRGGTFPVFF. DNA of the CDR3: TGCGCCAGCAGCCGAGGGGGGACGTTTCCCGTGTTCTTC.

This clonotype was counted ten times or more. The gene calls are TRBV19 and TRBJ1-6; 8 positions agree with TRBD1. The CDR3 consists of 15 residues. Trimming at V came to 3 bases and at J to 7 bases, leaving 5 bases not matched to a gene. Germline V gene data show CDR1 as LNHDA and CDR2 as SQIVND (reference sequence). CDR3 sequence (DNA): TGTGCCAGTAGTATCCACAGGACAGGGAATTCACCCCTCCACTTT. As protein: CASSIHRTGNSPLHF.

In the case of this clonotype: Given the absence of the conserved phenylalanine or tryptophan at the CDR3 end, a read error is likely. This sequence joins TRBV7-8 and TRBJ1-5; TRBD1 aligns across 8 bases. Per germline, CDR1 SGHVS and CDR2 FQNEAQ. There are 15 residues in the CDR3. Trimming at V came to 4 bases and at J to 7 bases, leaving 9 bases not matched to a gene. This CDR3 is CASSYYRGFGQPQHS. CDR3 DNA sequence: TGTGCCAGCAGCTACTACAGGGGGTTCGGACAGCCCCAGCATTCT.

The sample holds many counts of this clonotype. The V and J genes are TRBV11-2 and TRBJ2-3; no firm D call. Germline values: CDR1 SGHAT, CDR2 FQNNGV. The CDR3 loop spans 12 amino acids. Trimming removed 4 bases at V and 4 bases at J, with 6 bases between. This CDR3 reads CASSYSADTQYF. DNA of the CDR3: TGTGCCAGCAGCTACTCAGCAGATACGCAGTATTTT.

This clonotype was detected ten times or more. The chain employs TRBV5-1 and TRBJ2-3, with TRBD2 identical over 9 bases. CDR1 is SGHRS and CDR2 is YFSETQ in the germline V gene. V was pared by 4 bases and J by 3 bases, with 9 bases of the junction left unmatched. The CDR3 sequence is 16 residues long. The CDR3 nucleotides are TGCGCCAGCAGCCCGGCCCCCAGCGGGGGGACAGATACGCAGTATTTT. Translating it yields CASSPAPSGGTDTQYF.

This clonotype was counted a few times. The chain couples TRBV6-6 to TRBJ2-1; no reliable D call. This CDR3 comprises 13 residues. The ends were cut back, 1 base at V and 9 bases at J, with 10 bases in the middle. The germline CDR1 and CDR2 sequences are MNHNY and SVGAGI (reference sequence). This CDR3 is CASSYWGRVEQFF. CDR3 nucleotides: TGTGCCAGCAGTTACTGGGGAAGGGTTGAGCAGTTCTTC.

This clonotype was observed at least ten times. The genes are TRBV5-1 and TRBJ2-3; possibly TRBD2 for D (5 bases). This CDR3 spans 14 amino acids. Per the germline V gene, CDR1 is SGHRS and CDR2 is YFSETQ. The V end was cut by 4 bases, the J end by 1 base, with 10 bases between. In DNA form, the CDR3 reads TGCGCCAGCAGCCCATCAGCGGGCACAGATACGCAGTATTTT. The encoded protein is CASSPSAGTDTQYF.

In this sample, this clonotype turned up many times. V gene TRBV2 combines with J gene TRBJ2-3, with TRBD2 matching 10 bases. Trimming cost V 4 bases and J 5 bases; bases outside gene matches: 6. The CDR3 length is 15 residues. Germline lookup yields CDR1 SNHLY and CDR2 FYNNEI. The CDR3 DNA reads TGTGCCAGCAGTGTTCTAGCGGGAGCGGGAGATACGCAGTATTTT. It is translated as CASSVLAGAGDTQYF.

Turning to this clonotype: This may arise from a read error, as a much more abundant clone is one base away. CDR3 in amino acids: CASSIGTGDNIQYF. The CDR3 bases are TGTGCCAGTAGTATAGGGACAGGGGACAACATTCAGTACTTC. The chain joins TRBV19 to TRBJ2-4; TRBD1 aligns across 9 bases. The CDR3 is made up of 14 amino acids. The J segment lost 7 bases and the V segment lost 1 base, leaving 2 bases of the junction unmatched. The germline CDR1 and CDR2 sequences are LNHDA and SQIVND (reference sequence).